This TCR beta chain was found in a study of blood T cell repertoires in COVID-19. Study at large: There were acute and convalescent COVID-19 samples, and they came from the United States, Italy and Spain.

Per the original data handling: Scientists estimated how many nucleated cells there were by amplifying reference gene primers. Data came from immunoSEQ multiplex PCR; TCRdb stores just in-frame clones and leaves some out. D and trimming were read from the DNA, whereas the V and J calls and clone size are those reported in that table. The sample lists some 250,000 clones; about 86% were seen once. Input material: peripheral blood. This clonotype originated in a man between 60 and 75 years old with acute or convalescent COVID-19.

The CDR3 is CASSRTGSNTGELFF. Written as DNA, the CDR3 is TGTGCCAGCTCACGGACAGGCTCGAACACCGGGGAGCTGTTTTTT. This chain joins TRBV18 and TRBJ2-2; TRBD1 matches 7 bases. The V gene's germline CDR1 is KGHSH and CDR2 LQKENI. V was clipped by 4 bases and J by 0 bases; unmatched bases: 2. The CDR3 has 15 amino acids.